The clone carrying this TCR beta chain was counted a few times. The antigen is unknown. The sample is drawn from a study of T cells after yellow fever vaccination. Study-wide results and caveats: A large majority of primary-vaccination clones showed up again after the booster (about 97% CD4, 75% to 90% CD8).

V dropped 2 bases and J dropped 5 bases, with 11 bases sitting between them. The length of the CDR3 is 14 residues. CDR1 is SGHTA and CDR2 is FQGTGA in the germline V gene. The authors made TCR cDNA by 5'RACE template switching, adding a universal primer site and UMIs. Each CDR3 protein is one row after TCRdb ran MiXCR on the 5' RACE reads. The table has 450,000 to 550,000 distinct CDR3 sequences, just over 20% seen once. This sequence joins TRBV7-3 and TRBJ2-3; D assignment may be TRBD1 or TRBD2 (6 bases each). This TCR was recovered from a man in his late teens or twenties who received the YFV17D yellow fever vaccine. The sample in question was PBMCs, obtained 20 to 25 days after the first yellow fever vaccination. This chain's CDR3 is CASSLWGRGDTQYF. The DNA for the CDR3 is TGTGCCAGCAGCTTATGGGGGCGGGGAGATACGCAGTATTTT.